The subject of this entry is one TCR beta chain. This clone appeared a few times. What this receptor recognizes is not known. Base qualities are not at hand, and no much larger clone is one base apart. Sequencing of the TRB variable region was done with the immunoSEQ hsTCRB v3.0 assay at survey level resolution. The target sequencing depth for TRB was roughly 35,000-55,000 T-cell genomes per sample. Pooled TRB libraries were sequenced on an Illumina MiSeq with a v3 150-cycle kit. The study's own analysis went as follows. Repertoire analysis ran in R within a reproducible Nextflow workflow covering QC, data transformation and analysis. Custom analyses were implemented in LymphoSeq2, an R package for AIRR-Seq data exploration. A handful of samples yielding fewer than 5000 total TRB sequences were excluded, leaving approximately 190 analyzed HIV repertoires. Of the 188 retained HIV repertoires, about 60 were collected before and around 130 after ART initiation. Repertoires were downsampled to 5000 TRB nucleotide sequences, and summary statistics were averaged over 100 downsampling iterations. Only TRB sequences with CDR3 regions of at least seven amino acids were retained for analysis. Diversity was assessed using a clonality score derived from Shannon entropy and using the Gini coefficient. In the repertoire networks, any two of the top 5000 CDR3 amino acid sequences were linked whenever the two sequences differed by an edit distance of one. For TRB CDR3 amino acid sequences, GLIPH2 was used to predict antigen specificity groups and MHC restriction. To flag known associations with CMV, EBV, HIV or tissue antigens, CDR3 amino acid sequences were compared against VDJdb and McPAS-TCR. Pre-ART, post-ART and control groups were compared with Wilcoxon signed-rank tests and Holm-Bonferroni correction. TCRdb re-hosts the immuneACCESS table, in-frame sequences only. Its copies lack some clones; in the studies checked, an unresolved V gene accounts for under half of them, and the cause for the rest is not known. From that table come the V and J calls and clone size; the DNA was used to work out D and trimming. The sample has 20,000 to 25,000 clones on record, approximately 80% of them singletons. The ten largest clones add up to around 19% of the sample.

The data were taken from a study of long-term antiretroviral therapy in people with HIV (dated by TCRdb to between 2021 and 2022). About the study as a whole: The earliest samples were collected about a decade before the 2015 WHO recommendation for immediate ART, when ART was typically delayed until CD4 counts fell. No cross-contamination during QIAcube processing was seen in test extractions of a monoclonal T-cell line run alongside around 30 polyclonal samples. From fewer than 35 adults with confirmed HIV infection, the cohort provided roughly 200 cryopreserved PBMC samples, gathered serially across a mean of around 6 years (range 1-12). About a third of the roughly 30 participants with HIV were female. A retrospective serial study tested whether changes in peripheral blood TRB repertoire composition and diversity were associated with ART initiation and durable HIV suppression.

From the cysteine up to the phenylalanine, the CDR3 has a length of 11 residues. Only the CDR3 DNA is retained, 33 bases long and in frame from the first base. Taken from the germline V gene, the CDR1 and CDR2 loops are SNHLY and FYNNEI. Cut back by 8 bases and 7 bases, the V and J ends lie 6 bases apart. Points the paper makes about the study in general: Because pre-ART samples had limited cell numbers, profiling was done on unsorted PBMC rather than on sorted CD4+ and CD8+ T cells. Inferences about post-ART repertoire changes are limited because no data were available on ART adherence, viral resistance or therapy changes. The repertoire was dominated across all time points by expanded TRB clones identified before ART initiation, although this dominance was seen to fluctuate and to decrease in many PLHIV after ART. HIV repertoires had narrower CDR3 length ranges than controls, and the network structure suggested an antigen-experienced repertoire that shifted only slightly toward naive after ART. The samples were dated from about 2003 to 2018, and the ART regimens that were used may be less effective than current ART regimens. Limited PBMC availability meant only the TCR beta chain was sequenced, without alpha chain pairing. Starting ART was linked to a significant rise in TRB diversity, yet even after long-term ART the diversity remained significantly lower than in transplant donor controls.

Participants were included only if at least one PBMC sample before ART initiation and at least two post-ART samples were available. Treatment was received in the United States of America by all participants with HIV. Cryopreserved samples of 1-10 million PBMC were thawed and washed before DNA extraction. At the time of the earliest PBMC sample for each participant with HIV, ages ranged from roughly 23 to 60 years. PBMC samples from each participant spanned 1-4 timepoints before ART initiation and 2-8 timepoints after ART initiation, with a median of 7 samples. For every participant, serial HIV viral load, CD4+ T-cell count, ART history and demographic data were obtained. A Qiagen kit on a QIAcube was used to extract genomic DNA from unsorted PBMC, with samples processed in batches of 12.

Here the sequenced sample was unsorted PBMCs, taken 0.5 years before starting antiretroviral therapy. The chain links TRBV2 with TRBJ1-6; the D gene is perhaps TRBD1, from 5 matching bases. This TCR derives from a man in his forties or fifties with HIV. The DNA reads TGTGCCAGCGAGGGGAATTCACCCCTCCACTTT. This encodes CASEGNSPLHF. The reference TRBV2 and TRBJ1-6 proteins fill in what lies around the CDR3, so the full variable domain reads EPEVTQTPSHQVTQMGQEVILRCVPISNHLYFYWYRQILGQKVEFLVSFYNNEISEKSEIFDDQFSVERPDGSNFTLKIRSTKLEDSAMYFCASEGNSPLHFGNGTRLTVT.